The following is a TCR beta chain sequence with its context. Germline V gives CDR1 LGHDT, CDR2 YNNKEL (reference sequence). The CDR3 is 14 amino acids. The V and J ends lost 1 base and 2 bases respectively, with 7 bases between them. The data were obtained in a study of blood T cell repertoires in COVID-19. Methods used by the authors: Counts of nucleated cells, estimated from reference gene primer amplification, were obtained. Sequencing used immunoSEQ multiplex PCR; TCRdb keeps in-frame clones, though not all of them. V and J calls and clone size are copied from that table; D and trimming were computed from the DNA. Of over 45,000 clones detected, more than 70% appear once; the ten largest clones hold about 29%.

This chain joins TRBV3-1 (or the pseudogene TRBV3-2) and TRBJ2-3, with D unclear. This receptor was identified in a woman of 80 years or more with acute or convalescent COVID-19. Sequenced sample: peripheral blood. The CDR3 sequence: CASSQVLNTDTQYF. The CDR3 DNA is TGTGCCAGCAGCCAAGTGCTAAACACAGATACGCAGTATTTT.